This entry features one T cell receptor (beta chain) sequence. It lacks a known antigen. No base qualities exist here, and no much larger clone lies one base off it. CDR1 GTSNPN and CDR2 SVGIG are derived from the germline V gene (reference sequence). Germline trimming amounts to 1 base on V and 1 base on J, with 3 as the count of junction bases outside the gene matches. Its CDR3 holds 14 amino acids, cysteine through phenylalanine. Kept here is only the CDR3 DNA, which spans 42 bases and is read in frame from base 1. The entry originates in a study of OX40 agonist ivuxolimab in advanced cancers. For context, the study as a whole: Ivuxolimab, which targeted the costimulatory receptor OX40 (CD134), was an agonistic, fully human IgG2 monoclonal antibody. Intravenous ivuxolimab was administered to patients every 2 weeks at six dose levels: 0.01, 0.1, 0.3, 1.5, 3 and 10 mg/kg. Among the approximately 50 dose-escalation patients, some 20 had hepatocellular carcinoma, 15 melanoma, 9 renal cell carcinoma and 9 head and neck cancer. The dose-escalation cohort was approximately 83% male with a mean age of around 64 years, ranging from roughly 23 to 79. Patients were allowed to have had prior anti-PD-1, anti-PD-L1 or anti-CTLA-4 therapy, and approximately 39% of the dose-escalation patients had been treated with checkpoint inhibitors. Partial responses were achieved by three dose-escalation patients, of whom one had hepatocellular carcinoma and two had cutaneous melanoma. The purpose of peripheral TCRbeta sequencing was to test whether ivuxolimab changed TCR sequence diversity and led to clonal T-cell expansion. The paper reports the monotherapy dose-escalation portion (N of about 47 patients) of the phase I ivuxolimab trial. Broad study findings and their caveats: At doses from 0.1 to 3.0 mg/kg, clonal expansion was seen in both CD4+ and CD8+ blood T cells between baseline and week 6. Low levels of normalized T-cell clonal expansion were also shown by some nonresponding patients. In the 0.1-3.0 mg/kg groups, partial responders had among the lowest normalized peripheral clonal expansion, particularly in CD8+ T cells. The antigen specificity of the peripheral T cells that underwent clonal expansion was not determined. After ivuxolimab, CD8+ T cells had more expanded clones than CD4+ T cells on average.

Genomic DNA was extracted from sorted cells for sequencing of the TCRbeta CDR3 region. TCRbeta CDR3 regions were sequenced using the immunoSEQ Assay. What TCRdb holds here is the immuneACCESS table cut down to in-frame rearrangements. Part of the clones is not present; checked against another copy, under half of the missing clones reflect an unresolved V gene, and the others are unexplained. The sample data list approximately 56,000 clones, and approximately 91% of these were observed just once. The top ten hold 11% to 15% of the sample. The trial excluded patients who had a history of autoimmune disease or who were on systemic immunosuppression. Peripheral blood for TCR sequencing was collected from all dose cohorts at baseline, on cycle 4 day 1, and on cycle 7 day 1. The samples were taken from a phase I, first-in-human, multicenter, open-label dose-escalation trial of ivuxolimab. The trial enrolled adults with locally advanced or metastatic head and neck squamous cell, hepatocellular, melanoma or renal cell carcinoma. Before TCR sequencing, CD4+ and CD8+ T cells were separately sorted from peripheral blood.

The receptor chain draws on TRBV30 and TRBJ2-7; TRBD1 matches 8 bases in the middle. The source material was CD4+ or CD8+ T cells sorted from blood, sampled in a trial of the OX40 agonist ivuxolimab. This sequence originates from an adult with an advanced solid tumor such as melanoma, head and neck, liver or kidney cancer. Read as DNA, the sequence is TGTGCCTGGAGTGACAGGGGGTTTTCCTACGAGCAGTACTTC. Its protein is CAWSDRGFSYEQYF.